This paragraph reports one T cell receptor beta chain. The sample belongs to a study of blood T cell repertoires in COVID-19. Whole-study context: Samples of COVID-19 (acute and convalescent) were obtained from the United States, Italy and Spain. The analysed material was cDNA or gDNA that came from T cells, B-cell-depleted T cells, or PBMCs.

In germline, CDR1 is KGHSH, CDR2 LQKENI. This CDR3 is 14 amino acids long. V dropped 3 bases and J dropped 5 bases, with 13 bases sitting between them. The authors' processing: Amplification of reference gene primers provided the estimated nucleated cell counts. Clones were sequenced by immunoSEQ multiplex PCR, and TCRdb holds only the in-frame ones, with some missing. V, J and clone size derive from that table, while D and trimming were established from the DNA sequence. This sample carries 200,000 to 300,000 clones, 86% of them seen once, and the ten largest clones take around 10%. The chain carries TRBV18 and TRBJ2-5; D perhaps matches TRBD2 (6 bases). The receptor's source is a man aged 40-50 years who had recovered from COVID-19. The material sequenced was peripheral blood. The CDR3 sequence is CASSPPSAGETQYF. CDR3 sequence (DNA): TGTGCCAGCTCACCTCCTAGCGCGGGGGAGACCCAGTACTTC.